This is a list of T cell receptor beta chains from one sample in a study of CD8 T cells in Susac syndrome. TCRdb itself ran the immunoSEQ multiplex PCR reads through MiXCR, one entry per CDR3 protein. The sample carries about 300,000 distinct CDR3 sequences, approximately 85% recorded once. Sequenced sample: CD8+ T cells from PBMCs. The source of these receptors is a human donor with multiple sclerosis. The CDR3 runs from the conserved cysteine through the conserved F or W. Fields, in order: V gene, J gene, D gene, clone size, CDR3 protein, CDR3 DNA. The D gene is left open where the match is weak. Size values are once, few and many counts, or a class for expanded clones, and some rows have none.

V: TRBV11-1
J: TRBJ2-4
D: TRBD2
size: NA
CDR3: CASSSTKGLAGDGDKNIQYF
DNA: TGTGCCAGCAGCTCCACAAAGGGACTAGCGGGAGACGGGGACAAAAACATTCAGTACTTC

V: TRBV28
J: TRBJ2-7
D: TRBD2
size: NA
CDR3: CASSPGGGSLSNYEQYF
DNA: TGTGCCAGCAGTCCCGGGGGGGGTAGCTTATCCAACTACGAGCAGTACTTC

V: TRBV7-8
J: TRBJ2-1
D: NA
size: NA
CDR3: CASSTGIVEQFF
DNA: TGTGCCAGCAGTACTGGTATCGTAGAGCAGTTCTTC

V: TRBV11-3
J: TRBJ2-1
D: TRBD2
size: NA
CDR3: CASSPPTSGSVNEQFF
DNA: TGTGCCAGCAGCCCCCCTACCAGCGGGAGTGTGAATGAGCAGTTCTTC

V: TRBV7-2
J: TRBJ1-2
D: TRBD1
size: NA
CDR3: CASSTISGTGARNYGYTF
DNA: TGTGCCAGCAGCACAATATCCGGGACAGGGGCTAGGAACTATGGCTACACCTTC

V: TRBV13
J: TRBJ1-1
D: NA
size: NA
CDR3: CASSSPGSRNTEAFF
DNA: TGTGCCAGCAGCTCGCCGGGATCGCGGAACACTGAAGCTTTCTTT

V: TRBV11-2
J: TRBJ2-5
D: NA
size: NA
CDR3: CASSLEGAETQYF
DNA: TGTGCCAGCAGCTTAGAAGGGGCAGAGACCCAGTACTTC

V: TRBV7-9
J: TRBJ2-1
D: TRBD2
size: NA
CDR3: CASSSLAGVNEQFF
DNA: TGTGCCAGCAGCTCTCTAGCGGGAGTCAATGAGCAGTTCTTC

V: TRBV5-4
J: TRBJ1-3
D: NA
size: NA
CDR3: CASSWDWGTGNTIYF
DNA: TGTGCCAGCAGCTGGGATTGGGGGACTGGAAACACCATATATTTT

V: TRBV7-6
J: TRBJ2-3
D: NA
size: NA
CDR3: CASSSLSGRSTDTQYF
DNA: TGTGCCAGCAGCTCCCTCAGCGGGCGGAGCACAGATACGCAGTATTTT

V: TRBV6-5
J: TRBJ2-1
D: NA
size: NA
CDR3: CASSYLTSSSYNEQFF
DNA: TGTGCCAGCAGTTACCTGACTAGTTCGTCCTACAATGAGCAGTTCTTC

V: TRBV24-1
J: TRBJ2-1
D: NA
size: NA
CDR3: CATSEGLRGEQFF
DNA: TGTGCCACCAGTGAGGGATTACGGGGTGAGCAGTTCTTC

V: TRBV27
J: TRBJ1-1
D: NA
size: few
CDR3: CASSFGLNTEAFF
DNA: TGTGCCAGCAGCTTCGGACTCAACACTGAAGCTTTCTTT

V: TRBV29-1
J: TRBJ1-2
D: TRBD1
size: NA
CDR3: CSVGPGTETSNYGYTF
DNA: TGCAGCGTCGGACCAGGGACAGAAACATCTAACTATGGCTACACCTTC

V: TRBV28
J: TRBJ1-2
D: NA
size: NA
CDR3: CASTGEGDGYTF
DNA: TGTGCCAGCACCGGAGAGGGAGATGGCTACACCTTC

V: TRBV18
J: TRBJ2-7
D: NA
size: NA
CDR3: CASSPGYLTRLRYEQYF
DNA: TGTGCCAGCTCACCCGGCTACCTAACCCGTCTTCGCTACGAGCAGTACTTC